The 6 T cell receptor beta chains below all came from one sample that was sequenced in a study of blood T cell repertoires in COVID-19. Some clones are missing from TCRdb's copy, which holds only in-frame ones; the method was immunoSEQ multiplex PCR. The data hold about 84,000 clones, with 70% to 90% observed a single time. The sample comprised peripheral blood. These receptors originate from a man at least 80 years old with active or convalescent COVID-19.

This clone was seen a handful of times. The rearrangement uses TRBV11-2 and TRBJ2-7; 12 bases line up with TRBD2. Per the germline V gene, CDR1 is SGHAT and CDR2 is FQNNGV. The J segment lost 4 bases and the V segment lost 5 bases, leaving 6 bases of the junction unmatched. The CDR3 covers 15 residues. CDR3 amino acids: CASSDPTSGGYEQYF. The CDR3 coding sequence is TGTGCCAGCAGCGATCCGACTAGCGGGGGTTACGAGCAGTACTTC.

V usage is TRBV5-1 and J usage is TRBJ2-1; 11 bases are shared with TRBD2. In germline, CDR1 is SGHRS, CDR2 YFSETQ. Trimming cost V 2 bases and J 7 bases; bases outside gene matches: 5. There are 15 residues in the CDR3. CDR3 in amino acids: CASSFTSGSRNEQFF. For the CDR3, the DNA is TGCGCCAGCAGCTTTACTAGCGGGAGCCGTAATGAGCAGTTCTTC. The full variable domain, with the rest looked up from reference TRBV5-1 and TRBJ2-1, is KAGVTQTPRYLIKTRGQQVTLSCSPISGHRSVSWYQQTPGQGLQFLFEYFSETQRNKGNFPGRFSGRQFSNSRSEMNVSTLELGDSALYLCASSFTSGSRNEQFFGPGTRLTVL.

The V gene is TRBV11-2, the J gene TRBJ2-2; no clear D gene. The CDR3 contains 15 residues. V was clipped by 4 bases and J by 4 bases, with 13 bases between them. Germline lookup yields CDR1 SGHAT and CDR2 FQNNGV. Written as DNA, the CDR3 is TGTGCCAGCAGCTCAGCCAGGTTGCGCACCGGGGAGCTGTTTTTT. Encoded protein: CASSSARLRTGELFF.

This chain joins TRBV5-4 and TRBJ2-4; perhaps TRBD1 as D (5 bases). Germline CDR1 is SGHNT and CDR2 is YYREEE (reference sequence). V dropped 0 bases and J dropped 8 bases, with 9 bases sitting between them. The CDR3 extends over 13 amino acids. This CDR3 is CASSLAGRDIQYF. Here the CDR3 DNA reads TGTGCCAGCAGCTTGGCCGGCAGGGACATTCAGTACTTC.

This chain joins TRBV10-3 and TRBJ1-1; unclear D gene. This CDR3 spans 16 amino acids. Germline lookup yields CDR1 ENHRY and CDR2 SYGVKD. Trimming left V 4 bases short and J 3 bases short, with 18 bases between. In DNA, the CDR3 is TGTGCCATCAGTGGAGAAGTGGAGGACGGCTACACTGAAGCTTTCTTT. It translates to CAISGEVEDGYTEAFF.

The chain is built from TRBV14 and TRBJ2-7; 7 bases are shared with TRBD2. The CDR3 has 15 amino acids. Germline V gene data show CDR1 as SGHDN and CDR2 as FVKESK. V gave up 4 bases and J gave up 0 bases; unmatched junction bases: 6. The chain's CDR3 is CASSLGLADSYEQYF. In DNA form, the CDR3 reads TGTGCCAGCAGCCTCGGGCTAGCGGACTCCTACGAGCAGTACTTC.